What follows is one TCR beta chain and its context. Its specific antigen is unknown. Base qualities are not recorded, but no much larger clone differs from it by a single base. The sample is drawn from a study of CD8 T cells in Susac syndrome (dated by TCRdb to the late 2010s). With respect to the entire study: Of the Susac syndrome patients who were sequenced, over five had clinically active disease and roughly 8 were in clinical remission. At blood withdrawal, Susac syndrome patients were either therapy-naive, taking corticosteroids (in some cases with IVIg as well), or taking IVIg alone. Whether CD8+ T cell activation and differentiation in Susac syndrome was antigen driven was tested using repertoire sequencing. CD8+ T cell repertoire clonality was compared between approximately 12 healthy donors, some 14 Susac syndrome patients and approximately 16 multiple sclerosis patients.

Paper-wide results and their limitations: The study acknowledged that relatively few individuals were included in the TCR sequencing and HLA analysis. Sixteen and five Susac-specific public clones were found in the total CD8+ and CD8+ TEMRA repertoires, respectively. CD8+ repertoires in Susac syndrome showed clonal expansion, which was highest in CD8+ TEMRA cells and was greater in clinically active patients than in remitting patients.

V is clipped by 1 base and J by 9 bases, and the sequence between their germline boundaries is 17 bases long. Via the germline V gene, CDR1 is SGDLS and CDR2 YYNGEE. The CDR3 contains 15 residues, cysteine and phenylalanine counted. Only CDR3 DNA remains: 45 bases, in frame from the first base. RNA was extracted using the RNeasy kit, and roughly 0.45 to 1 microgram was reverse transcribed with random hexamers. TCR beta CDR3 regions were amplified with the immunoSEQ multiplex PCR assay covering 54 Vbeta and 13 Jbeta segments. PCR amplification bias was corrected using a synthetic template baseline for primer optimization and computational correction. In the paper's pipeline: Reads were annotated to V, D and J genes according to IMGT and were analyzed with immunoSEQ Analyzer, with only productive sequences retained. To calculate clonality, Shannon entropy was normalized by log2 of the number of productive unique sequences and then subtracted from one. For each patient and control, public and private clones were evaluated within the 100 most prevalent clones. A clone was defined as Susac-specific if it was absent from the healthy and MS cohorts, from 950 to 1,300 published viral clones and from other ImmuneACCESS disease sequences. The public reads were reanalyzed by TCRdb: fastp trimming at Q25, MiXCR alignment, in-frame beta chains only. Each CDR3 protein appears once, grouped with its most common genes and DNA. TCRdb's processing, not the study's, gives the V and J calls here. The sample table shows around 80,000 distinct CDR3 sequences, and approximately 94% are seen once. The ten largest make up about 0.52% of the sample.

High-throughput TCR beta sequencing profiled peripheral blood CD8+ and CD4+ T cells from healthy donors, Susac syndrome patients and multiple sclerosis patients. The Susac syndrome patients fulfilled recently defined diagnostic criteria for either definite or probable disease. CD8+ TEMRA cells were enriched by FACS, while bulk CD8+ and CD4+ T cells were purified by magnetic negative isolation. Blood was collected in EDTA tubes and processed within 24 hours, with PBMCs isolated through density gradient centrifugation. PBMCs destined for TCR sequencing were cryopreserved in liquid nitrogen and later thawed in a 37 °C water bath. Purity of sorted or isolated CD4+, CD8+ and CD8+ TEMRA cells was at least 90%.

The material sequenced was CD8+ T cells from PBMCs. The TCR was taken from a human donor with Susac syndrome. This chain joins TRBV9 to TRBJ2-1; the D element might be TRBD1 or TRBD2, as each aligns at 7 bases. The nucleotides are TGTGCCAGCAGCGTACCGCGCCAGGGGGGGGGTGAGCAGTTCTTC. It translates as CASSVPRQGGGEQFF.